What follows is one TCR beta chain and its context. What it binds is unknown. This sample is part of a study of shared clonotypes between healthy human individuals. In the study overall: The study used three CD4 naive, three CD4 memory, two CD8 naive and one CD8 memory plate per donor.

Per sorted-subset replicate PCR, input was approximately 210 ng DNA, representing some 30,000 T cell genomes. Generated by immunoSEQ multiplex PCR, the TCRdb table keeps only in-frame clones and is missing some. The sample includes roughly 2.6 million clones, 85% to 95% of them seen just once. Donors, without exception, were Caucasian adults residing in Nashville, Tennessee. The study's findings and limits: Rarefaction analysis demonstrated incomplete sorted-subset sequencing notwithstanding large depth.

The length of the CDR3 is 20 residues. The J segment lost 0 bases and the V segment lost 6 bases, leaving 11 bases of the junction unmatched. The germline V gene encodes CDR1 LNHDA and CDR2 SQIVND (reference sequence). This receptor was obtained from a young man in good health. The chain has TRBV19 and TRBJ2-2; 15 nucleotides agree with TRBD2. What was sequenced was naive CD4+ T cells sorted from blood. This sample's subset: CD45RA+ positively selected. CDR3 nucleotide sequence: TGTGCCAGTAGGGGGACTAGCGGGAGGACCAGTTTTACGAACACCGGGGAGCTGTTTTTT. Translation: CASRGTSGRTSFTNTGELFF.